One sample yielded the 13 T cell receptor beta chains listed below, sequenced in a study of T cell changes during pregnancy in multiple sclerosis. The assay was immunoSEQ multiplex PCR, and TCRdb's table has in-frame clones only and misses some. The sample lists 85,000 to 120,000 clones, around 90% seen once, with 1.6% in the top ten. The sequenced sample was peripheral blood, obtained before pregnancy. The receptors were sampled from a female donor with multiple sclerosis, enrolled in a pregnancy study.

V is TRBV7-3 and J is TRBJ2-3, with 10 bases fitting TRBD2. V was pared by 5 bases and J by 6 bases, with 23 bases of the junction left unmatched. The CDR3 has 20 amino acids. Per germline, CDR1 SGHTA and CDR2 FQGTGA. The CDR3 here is CASSLSGPGTSEKGWDTQYF. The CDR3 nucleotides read TGTGCCAGCAGCCTATCCGGGCCCGGGACTAGCGAAAAGGGGTGGGATACGCAGTATTTT. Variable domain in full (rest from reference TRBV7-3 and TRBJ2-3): GAGVSQTPSNKVTEKGKYVELRCDPISGHTALYWYRQSLGQGPEFLIYFQGTGAADDSGLPNDRFFAVRPEGSVSTLKIQRTERGDSAVYLCASSLSGPGTSEKGWDTQYFGPGTRLTVL.

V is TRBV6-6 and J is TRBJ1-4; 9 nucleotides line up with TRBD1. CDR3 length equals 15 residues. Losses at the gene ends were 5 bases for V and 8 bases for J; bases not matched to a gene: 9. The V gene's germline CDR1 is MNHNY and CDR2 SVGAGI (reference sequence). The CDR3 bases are TGTGCCAGCAGTCCCCGGACAGGGGAAGGCGAAAAACTGTTTTTT. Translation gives CASSPRTGEGEKLFF.

The CDR3 spells CASSTSGTLSNQPQHF. The CDR3 nucleotides read TGTGCCAGCAGTACCTCCGGGACACTTAGCAATCAGCCCCAGCATTTT. The chain links TRBV6-6 to TRBJ1-5; perhaps TRBD1 as D (6 bases). Trimming took 5 bases from V and 0 from J, leaving 14 bases between them. Germline V gene data show CDR1 as MNHNY and CDR2 as SVGAGI (reference sequence). This CDR3 comprises 16 residues.

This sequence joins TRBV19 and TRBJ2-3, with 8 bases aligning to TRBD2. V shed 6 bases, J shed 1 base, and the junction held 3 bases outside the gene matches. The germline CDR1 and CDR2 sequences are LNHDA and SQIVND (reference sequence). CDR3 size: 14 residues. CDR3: CASRSTSGTDTQYF. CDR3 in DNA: TGTGCCAGTAGGTCGACTAGCGGCACAGATACGCAGTATTTT. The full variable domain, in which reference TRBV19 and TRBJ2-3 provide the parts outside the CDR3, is DGGITQSPKYLFRKEGQNVTLSCEQNLNHDAMYWYRQDPGQGLRLIYYSQIVNDFQKGDIAEGYSVSREKKESFPLTVTSAQKNPTAFYLCASRSTSGTDTQYFGPGTRLTVL.

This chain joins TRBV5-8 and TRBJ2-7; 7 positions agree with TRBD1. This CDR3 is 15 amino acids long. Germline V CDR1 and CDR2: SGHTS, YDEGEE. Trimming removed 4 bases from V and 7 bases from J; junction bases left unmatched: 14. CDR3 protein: CASSPDRILLREQYF. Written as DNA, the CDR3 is TGTGCCAGCAGCCCGGACAGGATCCTACTACGTGAGCAGTACTTC.

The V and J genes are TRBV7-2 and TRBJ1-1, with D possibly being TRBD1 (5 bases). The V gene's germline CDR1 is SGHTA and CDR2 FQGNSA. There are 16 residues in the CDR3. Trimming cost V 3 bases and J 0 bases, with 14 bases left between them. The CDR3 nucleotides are TGTGCCAGCAGCTTCCCCCAGGGAGGAATGAACACTGAAGCTTTCTTT. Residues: CASSFPQGGMNTEAFF.

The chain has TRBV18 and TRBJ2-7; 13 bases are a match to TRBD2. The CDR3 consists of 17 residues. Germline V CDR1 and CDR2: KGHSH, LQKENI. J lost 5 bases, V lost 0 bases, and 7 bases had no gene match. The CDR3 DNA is TGTGCCAGCTCACCACCGTGGACTAGCGGGGGAGGCGACGAGCAGTACTTC. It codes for CASSPPWTSGGGDEQYF.

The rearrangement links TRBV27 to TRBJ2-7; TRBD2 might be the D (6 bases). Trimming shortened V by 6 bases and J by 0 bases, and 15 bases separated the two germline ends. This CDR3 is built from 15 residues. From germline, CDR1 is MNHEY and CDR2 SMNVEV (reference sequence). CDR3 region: CASSQLRTNSYEQYF. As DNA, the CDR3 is TGTGCCAGCAGCCAACTACGGACTAACTCCTACGAGCAGTACTTC.

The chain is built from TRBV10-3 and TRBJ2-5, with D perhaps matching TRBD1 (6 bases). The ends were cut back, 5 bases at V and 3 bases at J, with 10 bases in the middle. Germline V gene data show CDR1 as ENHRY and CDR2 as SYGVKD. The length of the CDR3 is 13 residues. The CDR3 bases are TGTGCCATCAGTTCAGGGGTAGAAGAGACCCAGTACTTC. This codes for CAISSGVEETQYF.

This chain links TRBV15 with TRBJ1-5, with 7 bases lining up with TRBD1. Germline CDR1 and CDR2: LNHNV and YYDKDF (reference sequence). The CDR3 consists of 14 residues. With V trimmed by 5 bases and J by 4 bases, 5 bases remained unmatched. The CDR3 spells CATSSRQGNQPQHF. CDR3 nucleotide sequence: TGTGCCACCAGCTCGCGACAGGGAAATCAGCCCCAGCATTTT.

DNA for the CDR3: TGTGCCAGCTTCGGGACAGGGTCTAATGAAAAACTGTTTTTT. Its protein is CASFGTGSNEKLFF. The chain uses TRBV6-1 and TRBJ1-4, with 9 nucleotides matching TRBD1. There are 14 residues in the CDR3. CDR1 and CDR2 from the germline V gene are MNHNS and SASEGT. V lost 8 bases, J lost 3 bases, and 4 bases stayed unmatched.

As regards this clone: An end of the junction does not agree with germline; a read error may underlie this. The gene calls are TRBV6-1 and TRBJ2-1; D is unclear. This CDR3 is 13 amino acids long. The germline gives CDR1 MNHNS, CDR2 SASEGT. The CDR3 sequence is CASSYSNGYEQLF. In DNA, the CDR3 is TGTGCCAGCAGCTATTCCAACGGGTATGAGCAGCTCTTC.

The chain's CDR3 is CAIRGDLTGEGGSGYGYTF. In nucleotides, the CDR3 is TGTGCCATCAGAGGGGATCTCACAGGGGAAGGGGGCTCCGGCTATGGCTACACCTTC. This rearrangement joins TRBV10-3 to TRBJ1-2; TRBD1 agrees at 7 bases. V lost 6 bases and J lost 4; bases outside the gene matches: 23. The CDR3 is 19 residues long. Germline V lookup: CDR1 ENHRY, CDR2 SYGVKD.